This TCR beta chain was sequenced in a study of control samples from healthy donors and cancer patients. The CDR3 is 15 residues long. Trimming removed 0 bases from V and 5 bases from J; junction bases left unmatched: 4. CDR1 and CDR2 from the germline V gene are SGHNT and YYREEE (reference sequence). Produced via immunoSEQ multiplex PCR; TCRdb's table is partial and in-frame only. The table has some 140,000 clones, roughly 94% seen once. This TCR was recovered from a man aged 55 to 70 with colorectal cancer. The chain is built from TRBV5-4 and TRBJ2-2; 7 bases line up with TRBD1. Source material: PBMCs. The chain's CDR3 is CASSLGLQGTGELFF. The CDR3 nucleotides read TGTGCCAGCAGCTTGGGGTTACAGGGGACCGGGGAGCTGTTTTTT.